Shown below are 7 T cell receptor beta chains from a single sample sequenced in a study of cytomegalovirus exposure and HLA in healthy donors. The PCR ran on 60 Vbeta and 13 Jbeta primers. Libraries were prepared by immunoSEQ multiplex PCR; TCRdb keeps only in-frame clonotypes and omits some of them. Counted here are 84,000 or so clones, roughly 60% occurring once; the ten biggest clones make up 4.5% to 5.5%. Material for sequencing was PBMCs. These receptors originate from a woman aged 30 to 39 in good health and CMV-seropositive.

The V call is TRBV19, the J call TRBJ2-1; TRBD2 matches 13 bases. Trimming cost V 5 bases and J 8 bases; bases outside gene matches: 9. Germline V gene sequence: CDR1 LNHDA, CDR2 SQIVND (reference sequence). The CDR3 length is 16 residues. In DNA form, the CDR3 reads TGTGCCAGTAGTGGGACGACTAGCGGGGGGTTTTATGAGCAGTTCTTC. Protein product: CASSGTTSGGFYEQFF.

This clone occurred a few times. The chain recombines TRBV4-3 with TRBJ2-2; possible D gene TRBD1, 5 bases. The CDR3 extends over 16 amino acids. Germline V gene data show CDR1 as LGHNA and CDR2 as YSLEER. Trimming removed 0 bases from V and 3 bases from J, with 11 bases in between. The chain's CDR3 is CASSQETDTDTGELFF. CDR3 nucleotides: TGCGCCAGCAGCCAAGAGACGGACACGGACACCGGGGAGCTGTTTTTT.

V is TRBV9 and J is TRBJ1-4; D remains ambiguous. Trimming cost V 3 bases and J 5 bases, with 11 bases left between them. Germline values: CDR1 SGDLS, CDR2 YYNGEE. The CDR3 totals 14 residues. This CDR3 is CASSETPGNEKLFF. Here the CDR3 DNA reads TGTGCCAGCAGCGAGACGCCAGGCAATGAAAAACTGTTTTTT.

This sequence joins TRBV2 and TRBJ1-5; TRBD1 matches 7 bases. Losses at the gene ends were 7 bases for V and 1 base for J; bases not matched to a gene: 4. Germline values: CDR1 SNHLY, CDR2 FYNNEI. CDR3 length: 14 amino acids. CDR3 nucleotides: TGTGCCAGCACCGGACAGGCAAGCAATCAGCCCCAGCATTTT. Translated: CASTGQASNQPQHF.

V gene TRBV7-2 combines with J gene TRBJ2-7; D is uncertain. The CDR3 consists of 13 residues. The germline gives CDR1 SGHTA, CDR2 FQGNSA. V was pared by 6 bases and J by 2 bases, with 11 bases between. CDR3 in amino acids: CASSFRSTYEQYF. CDR3 in DNA: TGTGCCAGCAGTTTTCGGAGTACCTACGAGCAGTACTTC.

This clone was recorded a few times. The V gene is TRBV4-1, the J gene TRBJ1-1, with D perhaps TRBD1 (6 bases). Germline CDR1 reads MGHRA; CDR2 reads YSYEKL. The V gene lost 0 bases and the J gene lost 3 bases, with 17 bases spanning the gap. The CDR3 runs 17 residues. CDR3 nucleotides: TGCGCCAGCAGCCAAGACCAGGGGTCTGTTGGGCACACTGAAGCTTTCTTT. Protein product: CASSQDQGSVGHTEAFF.

J is TRBJ1-2 and V is TRBV5-6; 7 bases match TRBD1. The germline V gene encodes CDR1 SGHDT and CDR2 YYEEEE. The CDR3 covers 13 residues. Trimming cost V 7 bases and J 4 bases; bases outside gene matches: 7. In DNA, the CDR3 is TGTGCCAGCGCGGAGGGGGCGGTCTATGGCTACACCTTC. Amino acids: CASAEGAVYGYTF.